These 22 T cell receptor beta chains were all obtained from the same sample, sequenced in a study of blood T cell repertoires in COVID-19. The protocol was immunoSEQ multiplex PCR, while the TCRdb copy is restricted to in-frame clones and leaves out a portion. This repertoire shows around 400,000 clones, around 87% found once; its top ten account for roughly 10%. The sample consisted of peripheral blood. The receptors were gathered from a woman in her twenties or thirties with COVID-19, enrolled during active disease.

The V and J genes are TRBV27 and TRBJ2-7; 10 bases line up with TRBD2. This CDR3 is built from 14 residues. CDR1 and CDR2 from the germline V gene are MNHEY and SMNVEV (reference sequence). V dropped 8 bases and J dropped 4; count of bases not matched to a gene: 8. The CDR3 sequence: CASSTLAGRYEQYF. The CDR3 coding sequence is TGTGCCAGCTCCACACTAGCGGGAAGGTACGAGCAGTACTTC.

The chain uses TRBV18 and TRBJ1-3; no firm D call. The ends were cut back, 3 bases at V and 4 bases at J, with 16 bases in the middle. The CDR3 runs to 16 residues. The germline CDR1 and CDR2 sequences are KGHSH and LQKENI. CDR3 sequence: CASSPETGLAGNTIYF. Written as DNA, the CDR3 is TGTGCCAGCTCACCCGAGACGGGGTTGGCGGGAAACACCATATATTTT.

This clone appeared a single time. The chain has TRBV10-3 and TRBJ2-3, with 7 bases lining up with TRBD2. Germline CDR1 ENHRY, CDR2 SYGVKD. J was trimmed by 2 bases and V by 4 bases; bases with no gene match: 6. The length of the CDR3 is 15 residues. CDR3 sequence: CAISGGGGTTDTQYF. The CDR3 DNA is TGTGCCATCAGTGGCGGCGGGGGAACCACAGATACGCAGTATTTT.

V is TRBV9 and J is TRBJ1-2, with TRBD1 identical over 8 bases. This CDR3 has 14 amino acids. V trimming: 3 bases; J trimming: 3 bases; junction bases outside the gene matches: 4. Germline V gene lookup returns CDR1 SGDLS and CDR2 YYNGEE. The CDR3: CASSGDRPYYGYTF. The CDR3 DNA is TGTGCCAGCAGCGGGGACAGGCCATACTATGGCTACACCTTC.

The rearrangement joins TRBV6-5 to TRBJ2-1; TRBD2 is a possible D gene (7 bases). Germline CDR1 reads MNHEY; CDR2 reads SVGAGI. The CDR3 has 16 residues. V was pared by 0 bases and J by 7 bases, with 16 bases between. In DNA, the CDR3 is TGTGCCAGCAGTTACTCGCCAGCGGAGGGGGGGAATGAGCAGTTCTTC. Translating gives CASSYSPAEGGNEQFF.

In this sample, this clone turned up many times. The sample holds other DNA sequences that translate to the same CDR3. The chain recombines TRBV3-1 (or the pseudogene TRBV3-2) with TRBJ2-3, with D hard to call. The CDR3 has 12 residues. The germline CDR1 and CDR2 sequences are LGHDT and YNNKEL (reference sequence). V was cut by 1 base and J by 4 bases, with 3 bases left in between. The CDR3: CASSQAADTQYF. DNA for the CDR3: TGTGCCAGCAGCCAAGCGGCAGATACGCAGTATTTT.

This chain uses TRBV25-1 with TRBJ1-1; D is undetermined. CDR3 size: 12 residues. Trimming left V 4 bases short and J 1 base short, with 4 bases between. CDR1 and CDR2 from the germline V gene are MGHDK and SYGVNS. CDR3 in amino acids: CASSAGNTEAFF. DNA of the CDR3: TGTGCCAGCAGTGCGGGGAACACTGAAGCTTTCTTT.

The gene calls are TRBV5-4 and TRBJ1-2, with 9 bases aligning to TRBD1. The CDR3 has 14 residues. From germline, CDR1 is SGHNT and CDR2 YYREEE (reference sequence). Germline trimming cut 3 bases from V and 6 bases from J; bases unmatched to any gene: 6. CDR3 DNA: TGTGCCAGCAGCTATCCGGGACAGGGTGATGGCTACACCTTC. As protein: CASSYPGQGDGYTF.

CDR3 amino acids: CASSLRRGRWNEQFF. As DNA, the CDR3 is TGTGCCAGCAGCCTTCGCAGGGGGCGCTGGAATGAGCAGTTCTTC. The rearrangement uses TRBV14 and TRBJ2-1; the match to TRBD1 covers 8 bases. The CDR3 spans 15 residues. With V trimmed by 4 bases and J by 7 bases, 9 bases remained unmatched. CDR1 and CDR2 (germline): SGHDN, FVKESK.

This chain uses TRBV7-9 with TRBJ2-2; 8 nucleotides match TRBD2. CDR3 length: 15 amino acids. J gave up 4 bases and V 8 bases, and 9 bases lay outside the gene matches. Germline-derived CDR1 and CDR2 are SEHNR and FQNEAQ (reference sequence). CDR3 coding DNA: TGTGCCAGCCTCTTCAGGGCGGGAGGCACCGGGGAGCTGTTTTTT. It codes for CASLFRAGGTGELFF.

The chain uses TRBV10-2 and TRBJ1-3; 7 positions match TRBD1. Germline lookup yields CDR1 WSHSY and CDR2 SAAADI. V lost 8 bases, J lost 0 bases, and 7 bases stayed unmatched. This CDR3 is built from 15 residues. CDR3 DNA sequence: TGCGCCAGCGGGGACAGAGCAAACTCTGGAAACACCATATATTTT. Amino acids: CASGDRANSGNTIYF.

This clone was counted a few times. V usage is TRBV2 and J usage is TRBJ1-5; D ambiguous. Germline CDR1 reads SNHLY; CDR2 reads FYNNEI. There are 15 residues in the CDR3. The V end lost 1 base, the J end lost 7 bases, and 14 bases lay between the germline ends. In nucleotides, the CDR3 is TGTGCCAGCAGTGAAGTCGGAGGGTTCGTGCAGCCCCAGCATTTT. Translating it yields CASSEVGGFVQPQHF.

This clone occurred a few times. This rearrangement joins TRBV9 to TRBJ2-7, with TRBD1 as a possible D gene (5 bases). The germline V gene encodes CDR1 SGDLS and CDR2 YYNGEE. CDR3 length: 14 amino acids. Trimming cost V 2 bases and J 5 bases, with 14 bases left between them. The CDR3 DNA is TGTGCCAGCAGCGTTAACCTAGGGGTCCACGAGCAGTACTTC. This translates into CASSVNLGVHEQYF.

The chain employs TRBV5-1 and TRBJ2-4; possibly TRBD2 for D (5 bases). Per germline, CDR1 SGHRS and CDR2 YFSETQ. The ends were cut back, 0 bases at V and 0 bases at J, with 16 bases in the middle. The CDR3 spans 18 residues. Here the CDR3 DNA reads TGCGCCAGCAGCTTGGATGGTCGGCGAGGACTAGCCAAAAACATTCAGTACTTC. Translating it yields CASSLDGRRGLAKNIQYF. Looking up the rest from reference TRBV5-1 and TRBJ2-4 gives the full variable domain: KAGVTQTPRYLIKTRGQQVTLSCSPISGHRSVSWYQQTPGQGLQFLFEYFSETQRNKGNFPGRFSGRQFSNSRSEMNVSTLELGDSALYLCASSLDGRRGLAKNIQYFGAGTRLSVL.

The V call is TRBV28, the J call TRBJ1-3; D remains ambiguous. The germline V gene has CDR1 MDHEN and CDR2 SYDVKM. Trimming removed 2 bases from V and 4 bases from J, with 12 bases in between. The CDR3 covers 15 residues. CDR3 nucleotide sequence: TGTGCCAGCAGTTTAGGACTGCCCCTCGGAAACACCATATATTTT. It yields the protein CASSLGLPLGNTIYF.

A remark on this clone: Other DNA sequences of this sample code for an identical CDR3. This chain uses TRBV5-4 with TRBJ2-7; 9 bases match TRBD2. The CDR3 contains 14 residues. V dropped 3 bases and J dropped 0; count of bases not matched to a gene: 1. Per germline, CDR1 SGHNT and CDR2 YYREEE (reference sequence). CDR3 DNA: TGTGCCAGCAGCTCGACTAGCGGCTCCTACGAGCAGTACTTC. Translated, it gives CASSSTSGSYEQYF.

This sequence joins TRBV4-3 and TRBJ2-2, with 11 bases that match TRBD2. V shed 0 bases, J shed 5 bases, and the junction held 2 bases outside the gene matches. Germline loops: CDR1 LGHNA, CDR2 YSLEER. CDR3 length equals 16 residues. Here the CDR3 reads CASSQDLAGGTGELFF. For the CDR3, the DNA is TGCGCCAGCAGCCAAGACCTAGCGGGGGGAACCGGGGAGCTGTTTTTT.

The chain combines TRBV30 with TRBJ2-7; tentatively, D is TRBD2 (5 bases). The CDR3 covers 13 residues. Germline lookup yields CDR1 GTSNPN and CDR2 SVGIG (reference sequence). Trimming removed 4 bases from V and 4 bases from J, with 14 bases in between. This chain's CDR3 is CAWKPPSGYEQYF. CDR3 bases: TGTGCCTGGAAACCACCCTCGGGATACGAGCAGTACTTC.

The chain recombines TRBV3-1 (or the pseudogene TRBV3-2) with TRBJ2-7; 9 bases fit TRBD1. CDR3 length: 15 amino acids. V gave up 1 base and J gave up 5 bases; unmatched junction bases: 6. Per the germline V gene, CDR1 is LGHDT and CDR2 is YNNKEL (reference sequence). The CDR3 DNA reads TGTGCCAGCAGCCAAGGGGGACAGGGACGGAACGAGCAGTACTTC. Its protein product is CASSQGGQGRNEQYF.

The chain employs TRBV18 and TRBJ2-1; D perhaps matches TRBD2 (6 bases). The V gene's germline CDR1 is KGHSH and CDR2 LQKENI. The CDR3 loop spans 16 amino acids. V was pared by 3 bases and J by 0 bases, with 12 bases between. Written as DNA, the CDR3 is TGTGCCAGCTCACCCCGGGACTTGAGCTCCTACAATGAGCAGTTCTTC. Translating it yields CASSPRDLSSYNEQFF. Full variable domain (rest looked up from reference TRBV18 and TRBJ2-1): NAGVMQNPRHLVRRRGQEARLRCSPMKGHSHVYWYRQLPEEGLKFMVYLQKENIIDESGMPKERFSAEFPKEGPSILRIQQVVRGDSAAYFCASSPRDLSSYNEQFFGPGTRLTVL.

The genes are TRBV15 and TRBJ2-3; 10 bases align to TRBD2. The V and J ends lost 5 bases and 1 base, in that order; junction bases with no gene match: 3. Germline V gene lookup returns CDR1 LNHNV and CDR2 YYDKDF (reference sequence). CDR3 length: 15 amino acids. CDR3 amino acids: CATSGTSARTDTQYF. CDR3 nucleotide sequence: TGTGCCACCAGCGGGACTAGCGCCCGCACAGATACGCAGTATTTT.

CDR3 region: CAWRTGTITDTQYF. In nucleotides, the CDR3 is TGTGCCTGGAGGACAGGGACCATCACAGATACGCAGTATTTT. This chain connects TRBV30 to TRBJ2-3; 7 nucleotides align to TRBD1. CDR3 length: 14 amino acids. J gave up 2 bases and V 3 bases, and 5 bases lay outside the gene matches. From germline, CDR1 is GTSNPN and CDR2 SVGIG (reference sequence).